This T cell receptor beta chain was captured by sequencing in a study of siplizumab effects on memory and regulatory T cells. Study outcomes and limitations: Mappable alloreactive CD4+ clones averaged about 70% Treg-derived with siplizumab versus 26.9% in controls.

There are 11 residues in the CDR3. V lost 5 bases to trimming and J lost 2 bases, with 3 bases between them. Germline lookup yields CDR1 MNHNY and CDR2 SVGAGI (reference sequence). Comment on this clone: Its antigen is unidentified.

Sequenced by immunoSEQ multiplex PCR; TCRdb stores in-frame clones only, minus some. The sample carries about 120,000 clones, about 93% recorded once. The sample was non-Treg CD4+ T cells sorted from blood. The sequence derives from a human donor in good health. The V and J genes are TRBV6-6 and TRBJ1-2; D gene ambiguous. CDR3 nucleotide sequence: TGTGCCAGCAGTAACAACTATGGCTACACCTTC. Amino acids: CASSNNYGYTF.